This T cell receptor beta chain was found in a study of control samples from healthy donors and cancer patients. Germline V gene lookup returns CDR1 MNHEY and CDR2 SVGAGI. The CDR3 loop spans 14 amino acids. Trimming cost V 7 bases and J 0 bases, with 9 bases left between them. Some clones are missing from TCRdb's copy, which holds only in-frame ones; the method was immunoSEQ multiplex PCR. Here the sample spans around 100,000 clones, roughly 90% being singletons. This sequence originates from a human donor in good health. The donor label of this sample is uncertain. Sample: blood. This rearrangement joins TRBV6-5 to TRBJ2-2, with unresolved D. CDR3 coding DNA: TGTGCCAGCATTAGGGCCGCGAACACCGGGGAGCTGTTTTTT. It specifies CASIRAANTGELFF.